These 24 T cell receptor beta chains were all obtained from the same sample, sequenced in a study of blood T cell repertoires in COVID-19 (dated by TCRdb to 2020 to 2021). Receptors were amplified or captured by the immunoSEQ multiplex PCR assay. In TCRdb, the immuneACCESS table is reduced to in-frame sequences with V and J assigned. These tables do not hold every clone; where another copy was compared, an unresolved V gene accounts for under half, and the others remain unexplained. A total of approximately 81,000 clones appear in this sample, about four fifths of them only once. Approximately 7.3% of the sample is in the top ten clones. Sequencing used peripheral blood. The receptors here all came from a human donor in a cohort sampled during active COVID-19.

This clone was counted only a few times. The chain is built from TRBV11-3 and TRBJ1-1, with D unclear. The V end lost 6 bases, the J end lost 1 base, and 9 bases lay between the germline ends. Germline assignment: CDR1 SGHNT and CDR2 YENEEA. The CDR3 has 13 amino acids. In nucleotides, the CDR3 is TGTGCCAGCAGTTCTGTCTGGAACACTGAAGCTTTCTTT. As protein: CASSSVWNTEAFF.

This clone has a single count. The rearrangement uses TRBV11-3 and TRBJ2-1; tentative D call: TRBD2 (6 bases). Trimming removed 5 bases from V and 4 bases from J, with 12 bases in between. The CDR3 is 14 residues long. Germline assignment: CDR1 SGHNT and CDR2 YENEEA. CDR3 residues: CASSAGTAYNEQFF. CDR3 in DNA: TGTGCCAGCAGCGCCGGGACTGCTTACAATGAGCAGTTCTTC. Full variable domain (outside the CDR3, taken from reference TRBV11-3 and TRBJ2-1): EAGVVQSPRYKIIEKKQPVAFWCNPISGHNTLYWYLQNLGQGPELLIRYENEEAVDDSQLPKDRFSAERLKGVDSTLKIQPAELGDSAVYLCASSAGTAYNEQFFGPGTRLTVL.

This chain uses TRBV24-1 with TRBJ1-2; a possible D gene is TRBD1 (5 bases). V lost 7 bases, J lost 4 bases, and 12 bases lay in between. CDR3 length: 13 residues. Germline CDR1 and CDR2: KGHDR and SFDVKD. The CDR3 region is CATSLGEGYGYTF. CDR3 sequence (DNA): TGTGCCACCAGCCTAGGGGAGGGCTATGGCTACACCTTC.

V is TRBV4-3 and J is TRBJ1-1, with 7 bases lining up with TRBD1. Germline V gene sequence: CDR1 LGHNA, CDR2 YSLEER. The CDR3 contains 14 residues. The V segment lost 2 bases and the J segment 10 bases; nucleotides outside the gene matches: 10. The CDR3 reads CASSQSLDRPSAFF. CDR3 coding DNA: TGCGCCAGCAGCCAATCACTGGACAGGCCTTCAGCTTTCTTT.

The CDR3 spells CASSFGSGGLYEQYF. CDR3 DNA sequence: TGTGCCAGCAGCTTCGGTAGCGGGGGTCTGTACGAGCAGTACTTC. V usage is TRBV11-2 and J usage is TRBJ2-7; TRBD2 agrees at 9 bases. The CDR3 contains 15 residues. Trimming took 3 bases from V and 4 from J; bases not matched to a gene: 7. Per germline, CDR1 SGHAT and CDR2 FQNNGV.

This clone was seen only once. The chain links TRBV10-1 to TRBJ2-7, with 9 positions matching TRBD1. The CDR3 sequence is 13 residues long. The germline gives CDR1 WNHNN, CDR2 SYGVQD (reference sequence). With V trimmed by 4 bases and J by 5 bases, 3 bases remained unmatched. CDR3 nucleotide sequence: TGCGCCAGCAGTGCGGACAGGGGAAACGAGCAGTACTTC. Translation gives CASSADRGNEQYF.

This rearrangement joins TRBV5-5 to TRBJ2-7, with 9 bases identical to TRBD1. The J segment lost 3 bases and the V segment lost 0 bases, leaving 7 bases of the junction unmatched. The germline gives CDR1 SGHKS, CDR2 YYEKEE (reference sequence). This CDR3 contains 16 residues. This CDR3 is CASSLATGGIIYEQYF. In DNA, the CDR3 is TGTGCCAGCAGCTTGGCCACAGGGGGCATAATCTACGAGCAGTACTTC.

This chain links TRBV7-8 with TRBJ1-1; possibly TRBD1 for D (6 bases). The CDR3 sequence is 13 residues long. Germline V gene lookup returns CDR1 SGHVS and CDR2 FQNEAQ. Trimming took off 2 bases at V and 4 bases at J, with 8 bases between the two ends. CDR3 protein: CASSLRGGTEAFF. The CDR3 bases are TGTGCCAGCAGCTTAAGAGGGGGCACTGAAGCTTTCTTT.

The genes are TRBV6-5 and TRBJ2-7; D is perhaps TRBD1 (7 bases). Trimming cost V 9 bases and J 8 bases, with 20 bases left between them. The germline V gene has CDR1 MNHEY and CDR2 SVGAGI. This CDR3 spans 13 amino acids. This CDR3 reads CASIFAGQLQQYF. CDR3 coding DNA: TGTGCCAGTATCTTCGCGGGACAGCTGCAGCAGTACTTC.

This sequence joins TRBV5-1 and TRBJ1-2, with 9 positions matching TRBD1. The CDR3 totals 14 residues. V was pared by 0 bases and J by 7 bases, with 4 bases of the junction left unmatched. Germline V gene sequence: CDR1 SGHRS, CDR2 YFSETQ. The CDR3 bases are TGCGCCAGCAGCTTGGGACAGGGGGTGTCTGGCTACACCTTC. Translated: CASSLGQGVSGYTF.

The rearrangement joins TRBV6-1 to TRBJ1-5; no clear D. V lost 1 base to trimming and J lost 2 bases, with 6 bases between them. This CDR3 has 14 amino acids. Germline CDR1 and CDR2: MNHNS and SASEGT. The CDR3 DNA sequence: TGTGCCAGCAGTGAAGGTCGGGGCAATCAGCCCCAGCATTTT. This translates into CASSEGRGNQPQHF.

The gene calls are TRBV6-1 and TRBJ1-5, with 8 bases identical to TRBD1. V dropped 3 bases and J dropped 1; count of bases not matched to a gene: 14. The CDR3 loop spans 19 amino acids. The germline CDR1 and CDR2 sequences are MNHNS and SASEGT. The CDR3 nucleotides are TGTGCCAGCAGTGACCCCCAGGGGGCAGGGTTGGGGAGCAATCAGCCCCAGCATTTT. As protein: CASSDPQGAGLGSNQPQHF.

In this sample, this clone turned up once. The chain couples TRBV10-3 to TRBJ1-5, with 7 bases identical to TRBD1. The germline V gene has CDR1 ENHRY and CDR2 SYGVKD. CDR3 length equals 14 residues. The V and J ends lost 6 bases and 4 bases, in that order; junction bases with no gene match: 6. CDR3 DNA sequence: TGTGCCATCAGGGAGACAGGGAATAATCAGCCCCAGCATTTT. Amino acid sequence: CAIRETGNNQPQHF.

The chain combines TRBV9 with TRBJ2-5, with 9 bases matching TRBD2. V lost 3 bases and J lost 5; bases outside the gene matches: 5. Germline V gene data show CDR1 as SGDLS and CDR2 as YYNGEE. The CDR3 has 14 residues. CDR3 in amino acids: CASSAGTSMETQYF. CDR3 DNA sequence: TGTGCCAGCAGCGCCGGGACTAGCATGGAGACCCAGTACTTC.

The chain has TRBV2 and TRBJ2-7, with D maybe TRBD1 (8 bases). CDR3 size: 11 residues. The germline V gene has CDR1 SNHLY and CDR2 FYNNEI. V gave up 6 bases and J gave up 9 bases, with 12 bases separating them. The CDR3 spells CASRQGEGQYF. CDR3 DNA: TGTGCCAGCAGACAGGGGGAGGGGCAGTACTTC.

This CDR3 is CASSGGQGSPYEQYF. Written as DNA, the CDR3 is TGTGCCAGCAGCGGGGGACAGGGTAGCCCCTACGAGCAGTACTTC. This chain joins TRBV9 and TRBJ2-7, with 9 bases identical to TRBD1. The germline gives CDR1 SGDLS, CDR2 YYNGEE. The CDR3 is 15 amino acids. After removal of 3 bases from V and 2 bases from J, the junction contained 6 bases not matched to a gene.

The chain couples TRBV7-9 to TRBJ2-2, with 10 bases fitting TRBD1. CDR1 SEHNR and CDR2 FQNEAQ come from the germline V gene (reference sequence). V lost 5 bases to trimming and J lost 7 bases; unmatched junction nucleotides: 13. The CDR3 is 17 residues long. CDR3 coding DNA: TGTGCCAGCAGCGCCCCCCCCGGACAGGGGGGAGTCGGGGAGCTGTTTTTT. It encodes CASSAPPGQGGVGELFF.

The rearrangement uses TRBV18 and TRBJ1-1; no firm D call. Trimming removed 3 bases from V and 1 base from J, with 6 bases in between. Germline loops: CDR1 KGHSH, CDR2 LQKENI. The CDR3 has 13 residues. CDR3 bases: TGTGCCAGCTCACCGGCGGGGAACACTGAAGCTTTCTTT. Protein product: CASSPAGNTEAFF.

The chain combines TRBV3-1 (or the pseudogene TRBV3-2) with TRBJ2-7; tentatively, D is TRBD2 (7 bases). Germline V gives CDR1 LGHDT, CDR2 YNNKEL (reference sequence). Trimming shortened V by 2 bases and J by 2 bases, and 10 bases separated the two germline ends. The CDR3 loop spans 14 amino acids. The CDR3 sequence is CASSQNGGPYEQYF. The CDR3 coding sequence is TGTGCCAGCAGCCAAAACGGGGGGCCCTACGAGCAGTACTTC.

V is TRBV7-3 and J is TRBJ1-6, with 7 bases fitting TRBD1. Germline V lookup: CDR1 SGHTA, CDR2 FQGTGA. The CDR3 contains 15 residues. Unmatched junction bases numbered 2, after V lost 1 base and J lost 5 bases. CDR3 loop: CASSLRTGDNSPLHF. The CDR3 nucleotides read TGTGCCAGCAGCTTAAGGACAGGAGATAATTCACCCCTCCACTTT.

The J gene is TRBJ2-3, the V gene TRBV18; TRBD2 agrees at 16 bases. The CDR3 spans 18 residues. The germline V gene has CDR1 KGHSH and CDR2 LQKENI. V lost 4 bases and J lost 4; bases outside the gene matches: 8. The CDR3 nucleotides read TGTGCCAGCTCACGGACCGGGACTAGCGGGGGGGCGGCAGATACGCAGTATTTT. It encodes CASSRTGTSGGAADTQYF.

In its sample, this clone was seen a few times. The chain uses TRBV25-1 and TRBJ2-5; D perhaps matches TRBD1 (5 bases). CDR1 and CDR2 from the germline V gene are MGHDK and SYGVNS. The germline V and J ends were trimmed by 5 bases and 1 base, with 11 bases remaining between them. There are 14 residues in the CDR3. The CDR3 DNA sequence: TGTGCCAGCAGTTTTCAGACAGCCCAAGAGACCCAGTACTTC. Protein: CASSFQTAQETQYF.

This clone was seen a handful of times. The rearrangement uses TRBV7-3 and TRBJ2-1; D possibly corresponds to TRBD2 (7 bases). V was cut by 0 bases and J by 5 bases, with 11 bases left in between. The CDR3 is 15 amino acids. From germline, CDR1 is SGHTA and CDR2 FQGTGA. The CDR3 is CASSLTAGAHNEQFF. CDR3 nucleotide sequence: TGTGCCAGCAGCTTAACGGCGGGGGCCCACAATGAGCAGTTCTTC.

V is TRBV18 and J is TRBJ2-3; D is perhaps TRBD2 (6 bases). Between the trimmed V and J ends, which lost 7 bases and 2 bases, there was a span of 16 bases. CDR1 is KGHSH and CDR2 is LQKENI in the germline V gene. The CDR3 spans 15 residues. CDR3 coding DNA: TGTGCCAGCTGGGGGGACGGCCGATCCACAGATACGCAGTATTTT. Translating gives CASWGDGRSTDTQYF.